The T cell receptor (beta chain) under discussion was sequenced for a study of PD-1 blockade in classical Hodgkin lymphoma. Study conclusions and caveats: Newly diagnosed patients had diversity similar to the baseline diversity of complete responders. TCR diversity rose significantly by C4D1 in CD4+ but not CD8+ cells. There remain no defined causes for the repertoire differences, which possibly reflect disease activity or prior therapy.

Following autologous stem cell transplantation, relapse occurred in every patient, and exposure to brentuximab vedotin varied. This clone showed up just once. Its antigen is unidentified. Method: immunoSEQ multiplex PCR; TCRdb's copy keeps in-frame clones and lacks some. Seen here are some 96,000 clones, roughly 92% observed once, and the top ten hold 2.8%. V was pared by 8 bases and J by 3 bases, with 14 bases between. The CDR3 is 13 residues long. CDR1 and CDR2 from the germline V gene are SNHLY and FYNNEI. The source was peripheral blood mononuclear cells (PBMCs), collected at baseline. This receptor was obtained from a human donor with classical Hodgkin lymphoma. The chain employs TRBV2 and TRBJ2-7, with D possibly matching TRBD1 (5 bases). The CDR3 is CASGQGNYYEQYF. CDR3 sequence (DNA): TGTGCCAGCGGCCAGGGAAACTACTACGAGCAGTACTTC.